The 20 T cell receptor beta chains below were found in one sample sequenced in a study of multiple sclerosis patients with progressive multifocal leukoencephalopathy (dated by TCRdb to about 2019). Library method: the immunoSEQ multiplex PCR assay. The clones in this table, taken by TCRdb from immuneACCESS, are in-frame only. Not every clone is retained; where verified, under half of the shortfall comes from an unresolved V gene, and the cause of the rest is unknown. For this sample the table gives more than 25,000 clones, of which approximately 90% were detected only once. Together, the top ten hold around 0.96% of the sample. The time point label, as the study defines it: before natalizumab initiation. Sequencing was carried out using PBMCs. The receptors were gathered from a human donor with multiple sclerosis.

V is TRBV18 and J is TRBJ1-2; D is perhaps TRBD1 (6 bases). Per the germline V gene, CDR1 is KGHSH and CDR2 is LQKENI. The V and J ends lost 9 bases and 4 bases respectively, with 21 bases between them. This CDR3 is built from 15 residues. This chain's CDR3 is CASKPGAGEAYGYTF. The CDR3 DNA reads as TGTGCCAGTAAGCCAGGGGCAGGGGAGGCCTATGGCTACACCTTC.

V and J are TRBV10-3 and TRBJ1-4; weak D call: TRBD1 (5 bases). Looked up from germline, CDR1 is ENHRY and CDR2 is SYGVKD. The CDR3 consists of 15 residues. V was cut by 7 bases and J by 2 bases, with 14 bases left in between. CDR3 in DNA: TGTGCCATCAAGGCAGGGTCTTCGACTAATGAAAAACTGTTTTTT. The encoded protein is CAIKAGSSTNEKLFF.

CDR3 in DNA: TGTGCCAGCAGCTTGGCCTACTTTTTTGGGGCCAAGAACACCGGGGAGCTGTTTTTT. It yields the protein CASSLAYFFGAKNTGELFF. The chain joins TRBV5-8 to TRBJ2-2, with D possibly TRBD1 on 5 matching bases. CDR3 length: 19 residues. The germline V and J ends were trimmed by 0 bases and 1 base, with 19 bases remaining between them. Germline lookup yields CDR1 SGHTS and CDR2 YDEGEE.

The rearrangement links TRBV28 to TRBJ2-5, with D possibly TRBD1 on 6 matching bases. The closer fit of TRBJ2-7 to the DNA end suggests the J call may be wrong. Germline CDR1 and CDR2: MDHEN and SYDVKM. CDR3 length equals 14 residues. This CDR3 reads CASKAGTFSYEQYF. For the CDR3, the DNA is TGTGCCAGCAAGGCCGGGACATTCTCCTACGAGCAGTACTTC.

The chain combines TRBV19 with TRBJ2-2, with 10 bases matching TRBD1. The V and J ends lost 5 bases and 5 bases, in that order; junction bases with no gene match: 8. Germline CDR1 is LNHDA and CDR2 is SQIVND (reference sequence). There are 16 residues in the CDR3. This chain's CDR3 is CASSRDRGSGTGELFF. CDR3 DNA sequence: TGTGCCAGTAGTCGGGACAGGGGCTCCGGAACCGGGGAGCTGTTTTTT.

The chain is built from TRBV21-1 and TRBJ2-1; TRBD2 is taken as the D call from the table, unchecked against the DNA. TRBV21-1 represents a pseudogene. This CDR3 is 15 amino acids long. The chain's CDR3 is CASRIASGGAHEQFF. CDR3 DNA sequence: TGTGCCAGCAGAATCGCTAGCGGGGGGGCCCATGAGCAGTTCTTC.

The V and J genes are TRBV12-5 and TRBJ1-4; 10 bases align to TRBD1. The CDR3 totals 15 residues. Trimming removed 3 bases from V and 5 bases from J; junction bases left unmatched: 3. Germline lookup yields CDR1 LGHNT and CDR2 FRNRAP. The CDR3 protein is CASGLGQGGNEKLFF. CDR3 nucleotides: TGTGCTAGTGGTTTAGGACAGGGGGGAAATGAAAAACTGTTTTTT.

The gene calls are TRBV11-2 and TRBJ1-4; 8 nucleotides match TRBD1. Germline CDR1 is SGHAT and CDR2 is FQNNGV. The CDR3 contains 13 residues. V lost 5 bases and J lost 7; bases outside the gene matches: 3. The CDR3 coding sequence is TGTGCCAGCAGCACAGACAGGGGTGAAAAACTGTTTTTT. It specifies CASSTDRGEKLFF.

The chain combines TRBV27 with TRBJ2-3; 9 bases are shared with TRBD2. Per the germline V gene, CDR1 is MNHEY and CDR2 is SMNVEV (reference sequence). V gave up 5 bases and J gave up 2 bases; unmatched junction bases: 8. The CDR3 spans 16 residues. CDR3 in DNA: TGTGCCAGCAGTCCCGAGCGGGGGGCGTACACAGATACGCAGTATTTT. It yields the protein CASSPERGAYTDTQYF.

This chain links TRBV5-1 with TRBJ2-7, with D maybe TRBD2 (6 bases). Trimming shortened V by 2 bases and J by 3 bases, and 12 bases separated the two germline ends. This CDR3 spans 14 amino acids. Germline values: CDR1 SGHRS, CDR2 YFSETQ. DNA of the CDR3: TGCGCCAGCAGCTTAGGCGGGGCCAGCTACGAGCAGTACTTC. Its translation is CASSLGGASYEQYF.

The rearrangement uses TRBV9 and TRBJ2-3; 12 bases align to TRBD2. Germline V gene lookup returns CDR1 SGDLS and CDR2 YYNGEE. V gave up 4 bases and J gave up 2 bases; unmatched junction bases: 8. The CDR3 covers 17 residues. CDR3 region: CASSPYLAGGFTDTQYF. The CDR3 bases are TGTGCCAGCAGCCCGTACCTAGCGGGGGGGTTCACAGATACGCAGTATTTT.

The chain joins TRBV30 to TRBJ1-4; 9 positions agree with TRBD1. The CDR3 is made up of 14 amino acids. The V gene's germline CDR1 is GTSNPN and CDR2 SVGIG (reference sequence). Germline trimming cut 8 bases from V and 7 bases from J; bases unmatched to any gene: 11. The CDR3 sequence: CAGDRVGLGEKLFF. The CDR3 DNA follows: TGTGCCGGGGACAGGGTGGGATTAGGTGAAAAACTGTTTTTT.

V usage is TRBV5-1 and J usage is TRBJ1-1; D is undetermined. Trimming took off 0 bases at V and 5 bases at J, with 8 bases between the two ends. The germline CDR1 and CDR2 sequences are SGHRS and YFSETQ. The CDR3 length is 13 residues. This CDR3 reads CASSLDWRTEAFF. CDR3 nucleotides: TGCGCCAGCAGCTTGGACTGGCGAACTGAAGCTTTCTTT.

The CDR3 sequence: CASSQEHGTGIYGYTF. CDR3 coding DNA: TGTGCCAGCAGCCAAGAACATGGGACAGGGATCTATGGCTACACCTTC. The chain uses TRBV4-2 and TRBJ1-2, with TRBD1 identical over 9 bases. The CDR3 runs 16 residues. Per the germline V gene, CDR1 is LGHNA and CDR2 is YNFKEQ. The ends lost 0 bases at V and 4 bases at J; junction bases unmatched: 6.

The DNA for the CDR3 is TGCGCCAGCAGCTTGGATGCCCTCACTGAAGCTTTCTTT. It yields the protein CASSLDALTEAFF. The rearrangement links TRBV5-1 to TRBJ1-1; the D is unclear. The CDR3 consists of 13 residues. V shed 0 bases and J shed 4 bases, with 7 bases lying between them. CDR1 is SGHRS, CDR2 YFSETQ, per germline.

The CDR3 region has the DNA TGTGCCAGCAGTGAAGCAGATAGGGACACCTTC. Residues: CASSEADRDTF. The chain carries TRBV2 and TRBJ1-2, with no clear D. Trimming removed 0 bases at V and 12 bases at J, with 8 bases between. Germline V gives CDR1 SNHLY, CDR2 FYNNEI. CDR3 size: 11 residues.

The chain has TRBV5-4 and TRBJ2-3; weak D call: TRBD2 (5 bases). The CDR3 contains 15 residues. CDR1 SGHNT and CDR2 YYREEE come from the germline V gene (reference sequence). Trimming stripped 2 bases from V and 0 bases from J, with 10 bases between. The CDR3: CASSFDYSSTDTQYF. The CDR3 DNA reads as TGTGCCAGCAGCTTCGACTACTCAAGCACAGATACGCAGTATTTT.

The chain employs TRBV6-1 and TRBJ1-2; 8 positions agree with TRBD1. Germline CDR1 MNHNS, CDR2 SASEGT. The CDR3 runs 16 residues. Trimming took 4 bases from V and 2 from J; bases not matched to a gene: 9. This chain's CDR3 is CASSGASGDRNYGYTF. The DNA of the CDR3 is TGTGCCAGCAGTGGGGCATCGGGGGACAGGAACTATGGCTACACCTTC.

This CDR3 reads CASSRGQEYEQYF. The CDR3 DNA reads as TGTGCCAGCAGCCGAGGACAGGAGTACGAGCAGTACTTC. V usage is TRBV5-6 and J usage is TRBJ2-5; TRBD1 agrees at 7 bases. The J call is in doubt because the DNA end fits TRBJ2-7 better. The CDR3 consists of 13 residues. Looked up from germline, CDR1 is SGHDT and CDR2 is YYEEEE.

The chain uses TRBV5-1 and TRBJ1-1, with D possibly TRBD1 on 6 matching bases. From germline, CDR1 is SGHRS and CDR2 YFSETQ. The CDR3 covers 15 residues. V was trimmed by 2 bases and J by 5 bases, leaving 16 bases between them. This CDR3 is CASSFREQGWTEAFF. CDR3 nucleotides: TGCGCCAGCAGCTTTAGGGAACAGGGTTGGACTGAAGCTTTCTTT.